This T cell receptor beta chain was sequenced in a study of T cell responses to AZD1222 COVID-19 vaccine. The repertoire was sequenced with immunoSEQ multiplex PCR; TCRdb's copy has only in-frame clones and lacks some. The profile shows 120,000 to 150,000 clones, roughly nine tenths of them singletons. With regard to this clone: Antigen: not known.

This CDR3 region has 15 residues. Trimming removed 4 bases from V and 0 bases from J, with 10 bases in between. Germline assignment: CDR1 SGHVS and CDR2 FNYEAQ. Study-level findings and limits: White British donors predominated, females outnumbered males, and clonal diversity was possibly underestimated.

The TCR originated in an adult who received the AZD1222 COVID-19 vaccine. The rearrangement joins TRBV7-6 to TRBJ2-1, with D perhaps matching TRBD2 (6 bases). Here the sequenced sample was peripheral blood, taken 28 days after the second AZD1222 dose. The CDR3, as DNA: TGTGCCAGCAGCTCGGGACTCTACTCCTACAATGAGCAGTTCTTC. Translated: CASSSGLYSYNEQFF. Combining the CDR3 with reference TRBV7-6 and TRBJ2-1 gives the whole variable domain GAGVSQSPRYKVTKRGQDVALRCDPISGHVSLYWYRQALGQGPEFLTYFNYEAQQDKSGLPNDRFSAERPEGSISTLTIQRTEQRDSAMYRCASSSGLYSYNEQFFGPGTRLTVL.